This entry lists 9 T cell receptor beta chains sequenced from one sample in a study of blood T cell repertoires in COVID-19. Produced via immunoSEQ multiplex PCR; TCRdb's table is partial and in-frame only. The sample yields some 70,000 clones, around 92% seen once. The sample was peripheral blood. Source of these receptors: a human donor with active COVID-19. The donor label of this sample is uncertain.

The V call is TRBV6-5, the J call TRBJ2-1; the D gene is possibly TRBD2 (6 bases). Germline CDR1 MNHEY, CDR2 SVGAGI. This CDR3 has 14 residues. Trimming removed 0 bases from V and 8 bases from J, with 11 bases in between. CDR3 sequence (DNA): TGTGCCAGCAGTTACTCCCGGGGGACGGATGAGCAGTTCTTC. It encodes CASSYSRGTDEQFF.

The genes are TRBV28 and TRBJ2-3, with 10 bases aligning to TRBD2. The CDR3 contains 17 residues. The V gene's germline CDR1 is MDHEN and CDR2 SYDVKM. The V and J ends lost 4 bases and 5 bases, in that order; junction bases with no gene match: 12. Written as DNA, the CDR3 is TGTGCCAGCAGTTCGGTTGTTCTAGCGGGAGCTATAGATACGCAGTATTTT. Translating gives CASSSVVLAGAIDTQYF.

This clone showed up just once. This rearrangement joins TRBV6-6 to TRBJ2-7, with 8 bases that match TRBD2. CDR1 and CDR2 (germline): MNHNY, SVGAGI (reference sequence). This CDR3 spans 13 amino acids. The V segment lost 5 bases and the J segment 5 bases; nucleotides outside the gene matches: 5. CDR3 loop: CASSSGRWDEQYF. The CDR3 DNA reads TGTGCCAGCAGTAGCGGGAGATGGGACGAGCAGTACTTC.

This clone appeared once. CDR3 loop: CASSHHLRTSYEQYF. The DNA of the CDR3 is TGCGCCAGCAGCCACCACCTCCGGACTTCCTACGAGCAGTACTTC. This chain connects TRBV4-3 to TRBJ2-7; TRBD2 might be the D (5 bases). Germline V gene sequence: CDR1 LGHNA, CDR2 YSLEER. V lost 3 bases and J lost 1, with 13 bases in between. The CDR3 covers 15 residues.

The J gene is TRBJ1-2, the V gene TRBV7-2, with 12 bases lining up with TRBD1. The trim removed 3 bases at V and 8 bases at J, leaving 7 bases unmatched. Germline assignment: CDR1 SGHTA and CDR2 FQGNSA. The CDR3 runs 15 residues. CDR3 in DNA: TGTGCCAGCAGCTTCCCGGGACAGGGGGCGCGAGGCTACACCTTC. Amino acid sequence: CASSFPGQGARGYTF.

The CDR3 reads CASSSGLAGVDEQFF. CDR3 coding DNA: TGTGCCAGCAGCAGTGGACTAGCGGGAGTCGATGAGCAGTTCTTC. This rearrangement joins TRBV11-2 to TRBJ2-1, with 13 positions matching TRBD2. V dropped 5 bases and J dropped 8; count of bases not matched to a gene: 6. The CDR3 length is 15 residues. CDR1 and CDR2 from the germline V gene are SGHAT and FQNNGV. Looking up the rest from reference TRBV11-2 and TRBJ2-1 gives the full variable domain: EAGVAQSPRYKIIEKRQSVAFWCNPISGHATLYWYQQILGQGPKLLIQFQNNGVVDDSQLPKDRFSAERLKGVDSTLKIQPAKLEDSAVYLCASSSGLAGVDEQFFGPGTRLTVL.

About this clone: The junction shows a germline mismatch at one end, possibly a read error. This rearrangement joins TRBV2 to TRBJ2-3; 11 nucleotides match TRBD2. The CDR3 runs 12 residues. Germline CDR1 and CDR2: SNHLY and FYNNEI. For the CDR3, the DNA is TGCTCTAGCGGGAGGAGCACAGATACGCAGTATTTT. Residues: CSSGRSTDTQYF.

This clone was counted a few times. J is TRBJ1-3 and V is TRBV9; D possibly corresponds to TRBD1 (5 bases). The CDR3 is 14 residues long. The V end was cut by 7 bases, the J end by 1 base, with 12 bases between. Germline CDR1 is SGDLS and CDR2 is YYNGEE. The CDR3, as DNA: TGTGCCAGCGGGGAAGGGACTTCTGGAAACACCATATATTTT. Amino acids: CASGEGTSGNTIYF. Using reference TRBV9 and TRBJ1-3 for the parts outside the CDR3, the full variable domain is DSGVTQTPKHLITATGQRVTLRCSPRSGDLSVYWYQQSLDQGLQFLIQYYNGEERAKGNILERFSAQQFPDLHSELNLSSLELGDSALYFCASGEGTSGNTIYFGEGSWLTVV.

This clone was counted only a few times. The chain uses TRBV27 and TRBJ1-2; 10 nucleotides match TRBD1. Trimming took 6 bases from V and 3 from J; bases not matched to a gene: 7. Germline V gives CDR1 MNHEY, CDR2 SMNVEV (reference sequence). This CDR3 has 15 residues. The CDR3 spells CASRGVGTGDYGYTF. The CDR3 bases are TGTGCCAGCAGAGGGGTCGGGACAGGGGACTATGGCTACACCTTC.